A selection of T cell receptor beta chains follows, all from one sample in a study of blood T cell repertoires in COVID-19. Sequencing was performed with immunoSEQ multiplex PCR; in TCRdb, only in-frame clones are kept and a portion is missing. The table records about 170,000 clones, about 83% of them present only once. Input material: peripheral blood. Receptor source: a man between 18 and 35 years old with active or convalescent COVID-19. The CDR3 runs from the conserved cysteine through the conserved F or W. D genes are given only for firm matches. For some rows the clone size is stated as once, few or many, or as a class when expanded; others skip it.

V gene	clone size	J gene	D gene	CDR3 DNA	CDR3 protein
TRBV4-1	-	TRBJ2-3	TRBD2	TGCGCCAGCAGCCAACCCCCTGGCGGGGGGGTTATGGCGCAGTATTTT	CASSQPPGGGVMAQYF
TRBV27	-	TRBJ1-1	TRBD1	TGTGCCAGCAGACAGGGGGCAGGAACTGAAGCTTTCTTT	CASRQGAGTEAFF
TRBV4-2	-	TRBJ2-2	-	TGTGCCAGCAGCCCCCGAACGGGGGAATTCGCCGGGGAGCTGTTTTTT	CASSPRTGEFAGELFF
TRBV18	-	TRBJ2-7	-	TGTGCCAGCTCACCCGGCTACGAGCAGTACTTC	CASSPGYEQYF
TRBV10-2	-	TRBJ1-1	-	TGCGCCAGCAGACTGAATCAGGGTAACACTGAAGCTTTCTTT	CASRLNQGNTEAFF
TRBV14	-	TRBJ1-1	TRBD1	TGTGCCAGCAGCCAACGCCCCTCCTCGTGGGACAGGGGTTACCTGAACACTGAAGCTTTCTTT	CASSQRPSSWDRGYLNTEAFF
TRBV4-3	-	TRBJ2-1	TRBD2	TGCGCCAGCAGCCAGGACTCACTAGCGGGAGGGCACAATGAGCAGTTCTTC	CASSQDSLAGGHNEQFF
TRBV2	-	TRBJ2-7	-	TGTGCCAGCAGTGACGGGGAGCGCGAGCAGTACTTC	CASSDGEREQYF
TRBV19	few	TRBJ1-5	TRBD1	TGTGCCAGTAGGATCGACAGGGTTAATCAGCCCCAGCATTTT	CASRIDRVNQPQHF
TRBV28	-	TRBJ1-2	-	TGTGCCAGCAGTTTGTCCAGCTATGGCTACACCTTC	CASSLSSYGYTF
TRBV29-1	-	TRBJ1-1	TRBD1	TGCAGCGTTGAGGCAGGGGGAAACACTGAAGCTTTCTTT	CSVEAGGNTEAFF
TRBV5-6	-	TRBJ2-7	-	TGTGCCAGCAGCTTGGTGGGGACAACCTACGAGCAGTACTTC	CASSLVGTTYEQYF
TRBV3-1/TRBV3-2	-	TRBJ2-3	-	TGTGCCAGCAGCCGCCGGTCGGATACGCAGTATTTT	CASSRRSDTQYF
TRBV7-2	-	TRBJ1-5	-	TGTGCCAGCAGCTTACGGGCGGGCGAGGGTATTTCGCAGCCCCAGCATTTT	CASSLRAGEGISQPQHF
TRBV29-1	-	TRBJ2-1	-	TGCAGCGTTGTAAACAGCTCCTACAATGAGCAGTTCTTC	CSVVNSSYNEQFF
TRBV6-5	-	TRBJ1-3	-	TGTGCCAGCAGTCGTGGACACCCCTCTGGAAACACCATATATTTT	CASSRGHPSGNTIYF
TRBV6-5	-	TRBJ1-4	-	TGTGCCAGCAGTCGTACAGGGCCGCCTAATGAAAAACTGTTTTTT	CASSRTGPPNEKLFF
TRBV7-9	-	TRBJ1-5	-	TGTGCCAGCAGCCCTTCAGGGAACCAGCCCCAGCATTTT	CASSPSGNQPQHF
TRBV5-1	-	TRBJ2-2	-	TGCGCCAGCAGCGGAGACGGCACCGGGGAGCTGTTTTTT	CASSGDGTGELFF
TRBV10-3	-	TRBJ1-1	-	TGTGCCATCAGTGCTATCGAGGACACTGAAGCTTTCTTT	CAISAIEDTEAFF
TRBV7-9	-	TRBJ1-3	TRBD1	TGTGCCAGCAGCCAGGGGGTCCTAACTGGAAACACCATATATTTT	CASSQGVLTGNTIYF
TRBV5-1	-	TRBJ1-2	-	TGCGCCAGCAGCTTGTCGACAGGTGGGGACTATGGCTACACCTTC	CASSLSTGGDYGYTF
TRBV27	-	TRBJ2-1	-	TGTGCCAGCAGTTCCTGGGACTTATCTTCCTACAATGAGCAGTTCTTC	CASSSWDLSSYNEQFF
TRBV4-1	-	TRBJ1-1	TRBD1	TGCGCCAGCAGCCAAGGGACAGGGCTTTTAATGAACACTGAAGCTTTCTTT	CASSQGTGLLMNTEAFF
TRBV6-5	-	TRBJ1-1	-	TGTGCCAGCACCAAACAGGGAGCTGAAGCTTTCTTT	CASTKQGAEAFF
TRBV28	-	TRBJ2-3	-	TGTGCCAGCAGTCCAACTACCTCGGGTTACCATACGCAGTATTTT	CASSPTTSGYHTQYF
TRBV30	-	TRBJ1-2	TRBD1	TGTGCCTGGGTGACAGGGAAGTCCTCCAACTATGGCTACACCTTC	CAWVTGKSSNYGYTF
TRBV28	-	TRBJ1-2	TRBD1	TGTGCCAGCAGTTTCCGGGACAGGGACAGTAGGGGTAGGGGCTACACCTTC	CASSFRDRDSRGRGYTF
TRBV19	-	TRBJ2-6	TRBD2	TGTGCCAGTACCCAAGGGAGGGGCGGAGGGGCCAACGTCCTGACTTTC	CASTQGRGGGANVLTF
TRBV29-1	-	TRBJ1-3	-	TGCAGCGTTGTCGCGGGGGCCGTTGGAAACACCATATATTTT	CSVVAGAVGNTIYF
TRBV29-1	-	TRBJ2-5	TRBD1	TGCAGCGCCCGGACAGGGCAATACCAAGAGACCCAGTACTTC	CSARTGQYQETQYF
TRBV13	-	TRBJ2-7	TRBD2	TGTGCCAGCAGCATATACCGACTAGCGGGCTACGAGCAGTACTTC	CASSIYRLAGYEQYF
TRBV11-2	-	TRBJ1-2	-	TGTGCCAGCAGCTTAGGAGGAGGGGCCTATGGCTACACCTTC	CASSLGGGAYGYTF
TRBV7-9	-	TRBJ2-1	-	TGTGCCAGCAGAGCAGGGTATGAGCAGTTCTTC	CASRAGYEQFF
TRBV14	-	TRBJ2-1	-	TGTGCCAGCAGCCAAGGTCGGCGGCAGCCCGCGGGATCTTACAATGAGCAGTTCTTC	CASSQGRRQPAGSYNEQFF
TRBV11-2	-	TRBJ2-2	TRBD2	TGTGCCAGCAGCTCCATCAGGACTAGGACCGGGGAGCTGTTTTTT	CASSSIRTRTGELFF
TRBV2	once	TRBJ1-2	TRBD1	TGTGCCAGCAGGCCGGACAGGGGGCTTCCCGGTGGCTACACCTTC	CASRPDRGLPGGYTF
TRBV28	-	TRBJ2-7	TRBD2	TGTGCCAGCAGTTGGGGGGGGTACGAGCAGTACTTC	CASSWGGYEQYF
TRBV27	few	TRBJ1-4	-	TGTGCCAGCGGCCGAGGGGGGGCTCTGGAAAAACTGTTTTTT	CASGRGGALEKLFF
TRBV12-3/TRBV12-4	-	TRBJ1-2	-	TGTGCCAGCAGTTTGCGAGGCTACACCTTC	CASSLRGYTF
TRBV6-5	few	TRBJ1-1	TRBD1	TGTGCCAGCAAAAAGGGGGGGACAGGAAACACTGAAGCTTTCTTT	CASKKGGTGNTEAFF
TRBV15	-	TRBJ1-3	TRBD1	TGTGCCACCAGCAGGAGACAGGGTGCCCTTGCTAACACCATATATTTT	CATSRRQGALANTIYF
TRBV24-1	once	TRBJ1-4	-	TGTGCCACCAGTGATCCCCGAGCAACTAATGAAAAACTGTTTTTT	CATSDPRATNEKLFF
TRBV6-2/TRBV6-3	few	TRBJ1-2	-	TGTGCCAGCAGTTACTCAGGCGGGCGGACCGGGGAAGGCTACACCTTC	CASSYSGGRTGEGYTF
TRBV28	-	TRBJ2-7	-	TGTGCCAGCAGGGAAGGACAGACCTACGAGCAGTACTTC	CASREGQTYEQYF
TRBV5-8	-	TRBJ1-3	-	TGTGCCAGCAGTTTCACAGTCACCTCTGGAAACACCATATATTTT	CASSFTVTSGNTIYF
TRBV29-1	-	TRBJ2-1	TRBD2	TGCAGCGTTGTCGGGACTAGCGGCTCCTACAATGAGCAGTTCTTC	CSVVGTSGSYNEQFF
TRBV3-1/TRBV3-2	-	TRBJ2-7	TRBD2	TGTGCCAGCAGCCATAGCGGGAACGAGCAGTACTTC	CASSHSGNEQYF
TRBV19	-	TRBJ1-4	-	TGTGCCAGTAGTCCAAGGACAGAAACTAATGAAAAACTGTTTTTT	CASSPRTETNEKLFF